The clone carrying this TCR beta chain was counted only a few times. The antigen remains undetermined. TCRdb ran MiXCR on the 5' RACE reads and lists one entry per CDR3 protein. Among roughly 130,000 distinct CDR3 sequences listed, approximately 6.3% were seen once. The entry originates in a study of T-cell memory formation after mild COVID-19. Study-wide context: Each donor largely had its own TCR clusters.

Notes on the study in general: Day 15 to 85 contractors were CD4/CD8 balanced; later expanders leaned CD4+. Some responding clones appeared in pre-infection memory, suggesting cross-reactive memory joined.

The CDR3 extends over 18 amino acids. The ends were cut back, 0 bases at V and 3 bases at J, with 22 bases in the middle. The V gene's germline CDR1 is SQVTM and CDR2 ANQGSEA. Sequencing input: PBMCs or a T cell subset sorted from them (not recorded which). The clonotype originates from an adult woman who had mild COVID-19 (a few samples of this study predate the infection). Cell type and time point are not known. The J gene is TRBJ2-3, the V gene TRBV29-1; a possible D gene is TRBD2 (6 bases). CDR3: CSVEDRKQGGAGTDTQYF. The CDR3 DNA is TGCAGCGTTGAAGATCGAAAGCAGGGCGGGGCCGGTACAGATACGCAGTATTTT.